These T cell receptor beta chains were read from a single sample in a study of shared clonotypes between healthy human individuals. TCRdb keeps only in-frame clones here, not all; method: immunoSEQ multiplex PCR. The profile shows 2 million to 2.5 million clones, approximately 94% of them singletons. The sequenced sample was naive CD8+ T cells from PBMCs. Receptors were obtained from a man aged 18 to 29 in good health. Some clones in this sample may be carry-over from other donors' samples. Each CDR3 is given with its conserved first and last residue. A row's size may be missing; if present it is once, few, many or a size class.

clone_size,j_call,v_call,cdr3_aa
.,TRBJ2-1,TRBV19,CASSGGGGSPYNEQFF
.,TRBJ2-3,TRBV28,CASRGFGTDTQYF
.,TRBJ2-7,TRBV30,CAWSRLVGQNEQYF
.,TRBJ2-5,TRBV27,CASSLRLAERGTQYF
.,TRBJ2-1,TRBV13,CASSPGQGSYNEQFF
.,TRBJ2-7,TRBV27,CASSLSSTYEQYF
.,TRBJ2-5,TRBV29-1,CSVEPRTSGRGWETQYF
.,TRBJ1-5,TRBV27,CASSFGSPGQPQHF
.,TRBJ2-7,TRBV27,CASSFSATYEQYF
.,TRBJ2-1,TRBV19,CASNSGRAAYNEQFF
once,TRBJ2-1,TRBV2,CASREIQGYNEQFF
.,TRBJ2-1,TRBV28,CASRVRLAGHGQFF
once,TRBJ2-2,TRBV29-1,CSGLDTGELFF
.,TRBJ1-1,TRBV13,CASSSEGGWKTEAFF
.,TRBJ2-3,TRBV27,CASSLWGASDTQYF
.,TRBJ1-2,TRBV27,CASSLGGSNYGYTF
.,TRBJ1-1,TRBV6-1,CASIPLTEAFF
.,TRBJ2-1,TRBV4-1,CASSQGVAGGGGEQFF
.,TRBJ2-5,TRBV27,CASLPEAGIQETQYF
.,TRBJ2-7,TRBV9,CASSGRTGFEQYF
.,TRBJ1-1,TRBV4-2,CASSRALQVGENTEAFF
.,TRBJ2-1,TRBV2,CASRKLGQYNEQFF
once,TRBJ1-1,TRBV20-1,CSALSNTEAFF
.,TRBJ2-7,TRBV27,CASSQDGGEQYF
once,TRBJ2-1,TRBV4-3,CASSQDGGVSSYNEQFF
.,TRBJ2-1,TRBV15,CATSRERTGGRNEQFF
few,TRBJ1-2,TRBV7-9,CASSLQGNYGYTF
.,TRBJ2-2,TRBV4-3,CASSQPGQGITGELFF
.,TRBJ1-2,TRBV5-6,CASSLGSGSRGYTF
.,TRBJ1-1,TRBV2,CASRGSGQAQKLAFF
.,TRBJ1-5,TRBV28,CASSTGTVYQPQHF
.,TRBJ2-7,TRBV19,CASSIAASVSYEQYF
once,TRBJ1-4,TRBV27,CASSPRGEKLFF
.,TRBJ2-5,TRBV27,CASSPTDGFQETQYF